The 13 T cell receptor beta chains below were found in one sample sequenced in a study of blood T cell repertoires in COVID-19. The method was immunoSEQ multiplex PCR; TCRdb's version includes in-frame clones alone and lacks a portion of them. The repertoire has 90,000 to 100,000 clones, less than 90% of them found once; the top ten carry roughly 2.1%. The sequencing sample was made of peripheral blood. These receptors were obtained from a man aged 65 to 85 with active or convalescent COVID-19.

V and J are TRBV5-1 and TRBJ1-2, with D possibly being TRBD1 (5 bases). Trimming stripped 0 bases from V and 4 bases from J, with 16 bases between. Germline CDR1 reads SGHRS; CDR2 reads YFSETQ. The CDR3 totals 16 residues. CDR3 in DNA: TGCGCCAGCAGCTTGGACCCCCAGGGAATGGGCTATGGCTACACCTTC. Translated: CASSLDPQGMGYGYTF.

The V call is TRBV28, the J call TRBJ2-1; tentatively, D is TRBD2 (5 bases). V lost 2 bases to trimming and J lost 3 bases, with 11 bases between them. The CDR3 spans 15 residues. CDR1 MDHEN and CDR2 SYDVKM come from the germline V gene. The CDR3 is CASSLPGLGYNEQFF. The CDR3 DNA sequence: TGTGCCAGCAGTTTACCGGGGTTAGGCTACAATGAGCAGTTCTTC.

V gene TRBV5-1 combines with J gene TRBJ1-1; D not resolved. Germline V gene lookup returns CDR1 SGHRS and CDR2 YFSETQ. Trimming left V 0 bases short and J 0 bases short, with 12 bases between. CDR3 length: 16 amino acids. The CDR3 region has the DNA TGCGCCAGCAGCTTGGCCCGAAGTAACATGAACACTGAAGCTTTCTTT. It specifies CASSLARSNMNTEAFF.

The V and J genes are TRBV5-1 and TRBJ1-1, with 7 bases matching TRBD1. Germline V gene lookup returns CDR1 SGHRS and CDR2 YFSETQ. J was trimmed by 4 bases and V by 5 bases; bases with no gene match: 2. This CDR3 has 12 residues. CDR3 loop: CASRGGFTEAFF. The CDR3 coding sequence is TGCGCCAGCAGAGGGGGCTTCACTGAAGCTTTCTTT.

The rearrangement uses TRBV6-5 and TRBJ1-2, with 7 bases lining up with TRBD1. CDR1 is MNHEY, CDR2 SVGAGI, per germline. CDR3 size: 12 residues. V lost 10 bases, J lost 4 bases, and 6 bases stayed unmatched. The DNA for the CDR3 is TGTGCCATCAGACAGGGCCTCTATGGCTACACCTTC. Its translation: CAIRQGLYGYTF.

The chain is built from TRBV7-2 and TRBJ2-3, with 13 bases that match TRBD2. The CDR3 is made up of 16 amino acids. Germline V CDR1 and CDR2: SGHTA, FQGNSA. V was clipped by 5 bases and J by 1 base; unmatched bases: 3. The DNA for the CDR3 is TGTGCCAGCAGCCCAGGGACTAGCGGGGGCACAGATACGCAGTATTTT. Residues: CASSPGTSGGTDTQYF.

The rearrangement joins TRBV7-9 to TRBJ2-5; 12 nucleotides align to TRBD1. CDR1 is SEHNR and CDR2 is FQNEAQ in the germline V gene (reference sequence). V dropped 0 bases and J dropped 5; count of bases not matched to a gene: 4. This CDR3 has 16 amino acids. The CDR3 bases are TGTGCCAGCAGCTTAGCCCGGGACAGGGGGCGGGAGACCCAGTACTTC. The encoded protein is CASSLARDRGRETQYF.

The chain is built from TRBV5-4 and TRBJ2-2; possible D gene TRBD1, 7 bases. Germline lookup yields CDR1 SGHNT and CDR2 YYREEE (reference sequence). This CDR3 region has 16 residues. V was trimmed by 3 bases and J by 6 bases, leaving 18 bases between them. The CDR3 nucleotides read TGTGCCAGCAGCTCCCCTGCAGGGGGGTCGTCCGGGGAGCTGTTTTTT. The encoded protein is CASSSPAGGSSGELFF.

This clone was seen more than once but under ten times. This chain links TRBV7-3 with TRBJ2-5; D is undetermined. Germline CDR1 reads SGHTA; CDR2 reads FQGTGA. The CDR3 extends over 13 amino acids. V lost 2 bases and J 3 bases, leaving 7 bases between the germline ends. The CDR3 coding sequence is TGTGCCAGCAGCTTACTGGCGGAAGAGACCCAGTACTTC. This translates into CASSLLAEETQYF.

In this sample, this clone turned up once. This CDR3 reads CASSAGQNPNYGYTF. In nucleotides, the CDR3 is TGTGCCAGTAGTGCCGGACAGAATCCTAACTATGGCTACACCTTC. V usage is TRBV19 and J usage is TRBJ1-2; D may be TRBD1 (6 bases). Trimming shortened V by 5 bases and J by 0 bases, and 13 bases separated the two germline ends. This CDR3 spans 15 amino acids. Germline CDR1 reads LNHDA; CDR2 reads SQIVND (reference sequence). The full variable domain, in which reference TRBV19 and TRBJ1-2 provide the parts outside the CDR3, is DGGITQSPKYLFRKEGQNVTLSCEQNLNHDAMYWYRQDPGQGLRLIYYSQIVNDFQKGDIAEGYSVSREKKESFPLTVTSAQKNPTAFYLCASSAGQNPNYGYTFGSGTRLTVV.

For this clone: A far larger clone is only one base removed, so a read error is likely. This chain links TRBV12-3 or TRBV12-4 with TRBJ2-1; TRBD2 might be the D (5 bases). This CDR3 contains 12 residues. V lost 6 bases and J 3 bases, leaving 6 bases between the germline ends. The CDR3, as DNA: TGTGCCAGCAGGAGGGACTACAATGAGCAGTTCTTC. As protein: CASRRDYNEQFF.

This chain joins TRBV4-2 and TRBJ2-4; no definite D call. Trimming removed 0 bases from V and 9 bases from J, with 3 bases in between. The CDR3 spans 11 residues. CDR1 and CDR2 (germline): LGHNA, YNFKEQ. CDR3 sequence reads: CASSQDSIQYF. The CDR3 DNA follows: TGTGCCAGCAGCCAAGATAGCATTCAGTACTTC.

For the CDR3, the DNA is TGTGCCAGCAGCTTCTCTCGGGGGGGGCGAGGAAACACCATATATTTT. It yields the protein CASSFSRGGRGNTIYF. This rearrangement joins TRBV7-2 to TRBJ1-3, with a possible D match to TRBD1 (6 bases). The V gene lost 3 bases and the J gene lost 4 bases, with 16 bases spanning the gap. The CDR3 consists of 16 residues. The germline CDR1 and CDR2 sequences are SGHTA and FQGNSA.